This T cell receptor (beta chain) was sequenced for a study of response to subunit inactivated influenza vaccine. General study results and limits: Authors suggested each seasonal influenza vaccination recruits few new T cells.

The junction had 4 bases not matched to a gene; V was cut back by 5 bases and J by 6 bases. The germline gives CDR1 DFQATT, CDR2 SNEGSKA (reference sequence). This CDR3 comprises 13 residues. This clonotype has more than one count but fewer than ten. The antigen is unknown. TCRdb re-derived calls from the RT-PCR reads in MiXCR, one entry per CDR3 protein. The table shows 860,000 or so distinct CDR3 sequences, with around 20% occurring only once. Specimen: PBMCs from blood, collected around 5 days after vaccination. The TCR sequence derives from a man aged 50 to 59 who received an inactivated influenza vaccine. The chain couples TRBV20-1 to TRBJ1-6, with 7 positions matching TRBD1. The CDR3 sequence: CSADRDSNSPLHF. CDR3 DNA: TGCAGTGCTGACAGGGATTCTAATTCACCCCTCCACTTT.